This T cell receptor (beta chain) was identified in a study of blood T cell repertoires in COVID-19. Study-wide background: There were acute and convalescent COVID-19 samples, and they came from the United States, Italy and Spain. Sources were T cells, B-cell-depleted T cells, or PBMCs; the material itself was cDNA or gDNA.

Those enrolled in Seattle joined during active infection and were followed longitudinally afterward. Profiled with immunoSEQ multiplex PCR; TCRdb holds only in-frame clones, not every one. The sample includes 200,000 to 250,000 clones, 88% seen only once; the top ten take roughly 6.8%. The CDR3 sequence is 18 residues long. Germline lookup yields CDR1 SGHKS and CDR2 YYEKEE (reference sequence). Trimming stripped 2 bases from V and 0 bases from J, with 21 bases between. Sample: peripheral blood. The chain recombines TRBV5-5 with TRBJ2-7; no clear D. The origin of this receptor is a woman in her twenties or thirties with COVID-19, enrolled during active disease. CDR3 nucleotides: TGTGCCAGCAGCTTAGCCGTATATCCCACTTTTAGCTCCTACGAGCAGTACTTC. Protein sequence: CASSLAVYPTFSSYEQYF.